This TCR beta chain was obtained from a study of T cell repertoires in cytomegalovirus infection. Study information: CMV infection together with matching HLA type was indicated by public TCR beta signatures.

Study observations and caveats: Predominance within the ex vivo response was attributable to HLA-C-restricted CMV-specific TCR beta clonotypes.

Via MiXCR, TCRdb re-called the reads, giving one row per CDR3 protein. Here the sample spans 150,000 to 200,000 distinct CDR3 sequences, roughly a fifth being singletons. Comment on this clonotype: Its antigen is undetermined.

The CDR3 contains 14 residues. Germline V lookup: CDR1 MNHEY, CDR2 SVGEGT. Trimming removed 8 bases at V and 4 bases at J, with 15 bases between. The V and J genes are TRBV6-2 or TRBV6-3 and TRBJ1-5; no reliable D call. Sequenced sample: PBMCs. This sequence originates from a human donor in good health (CMV status not recorded). Some clones in this sample may be carry-over from other donors' samples. CDR3 protein: CASGSYTANQPQHF. CDR3 DNA sequence: TGTGCCAGCGGCTCATATACAGCGAATCAGCCCCAGCATTTT.